What follows describes a single T cell receptor (beta chain). Antigen: not known. This sample is part of a study of shared clonotypes between healthy human individuals. Study-wide background: A few men and a couple of women, aged 18 to 49, were donors.

V lost 4 bases and J lost 4; bases outside the gene matches: 16. This CDR3 is 17 amino acids long. The germline CDR1 and CDR2 sequences are SGHDN and FVKESK. Study-level results: Researchers found naive subsets generally carried larger estimated richness than memory subsets.

A deep-level run was used for the assay. Under the authors' procedure: Quality scores were absent from the junction-only immunoSEQ sequences, so filtering differed. Data came from immunoSEQ multiplex PCR; TCRdb stores just in-frame clones and leaves some out. V and J calls and clone size are those listed in that table; D and trimming were worked out from the DNA. The sample contains about 700,000 clones, approximately 74% of which appear only once. The sequenced sample was memory CD4+ T cells sorted from blood. Subset in this sample: CD45RA-negative fraction. This chain uses TRBV14 with TRBJ2-7; 7 bases are shared with TRBD2. The clonotype was recovered from a woman in her 30s in good health. The CDR3 region is CASSLGTGRGGWYEQYF. The CDR3 bases are TGTGCCAGCAGCCTCGGGACGGGACGCGGGGGATGGTACGAGCAGTACTTC. Full variable domain (missing parts from reference TRBV14 and TRBJ2-7): EAGVTQFPSHSVIEKGQTVTLRCDPISGHDNLYWYRRVMGKEIKFLLHFVKESKQDESGMPNNRFLAERTGGTYSTLKVQPAELEDSGVYFCASSLGTGRGGWYEQYFGPGTRLTVT.